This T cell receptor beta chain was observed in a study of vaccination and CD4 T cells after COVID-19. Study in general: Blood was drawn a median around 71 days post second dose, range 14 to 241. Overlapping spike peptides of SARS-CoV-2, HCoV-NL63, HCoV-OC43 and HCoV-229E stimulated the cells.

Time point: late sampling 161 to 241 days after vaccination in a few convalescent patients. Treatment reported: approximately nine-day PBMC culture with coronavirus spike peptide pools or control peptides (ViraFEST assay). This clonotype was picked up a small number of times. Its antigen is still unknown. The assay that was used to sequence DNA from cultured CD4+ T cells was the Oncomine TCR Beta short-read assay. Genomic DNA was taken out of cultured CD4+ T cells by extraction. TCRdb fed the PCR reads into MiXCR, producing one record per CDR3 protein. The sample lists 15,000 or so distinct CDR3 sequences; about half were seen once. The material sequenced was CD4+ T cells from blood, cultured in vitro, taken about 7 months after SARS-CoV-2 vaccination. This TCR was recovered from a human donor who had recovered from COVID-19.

For the CDR3, the DNA is TGTGCCAGCAGCTTAGTCGGGGGCGCCGGCACTGAAGCTTTCTTT. It is translated as CASSLVGGAGTEAFF. The J gene is TRBJ1-1, the V gene TRBV7-2; D might be TRBD1 (6 bases). Germline V gene lookup returns CDR1 SGHTA and CDR2 FQGNSA. The CDR3 length is 15 residues. V was pared by 1 base and J by 4 bases, with 13 bases between.